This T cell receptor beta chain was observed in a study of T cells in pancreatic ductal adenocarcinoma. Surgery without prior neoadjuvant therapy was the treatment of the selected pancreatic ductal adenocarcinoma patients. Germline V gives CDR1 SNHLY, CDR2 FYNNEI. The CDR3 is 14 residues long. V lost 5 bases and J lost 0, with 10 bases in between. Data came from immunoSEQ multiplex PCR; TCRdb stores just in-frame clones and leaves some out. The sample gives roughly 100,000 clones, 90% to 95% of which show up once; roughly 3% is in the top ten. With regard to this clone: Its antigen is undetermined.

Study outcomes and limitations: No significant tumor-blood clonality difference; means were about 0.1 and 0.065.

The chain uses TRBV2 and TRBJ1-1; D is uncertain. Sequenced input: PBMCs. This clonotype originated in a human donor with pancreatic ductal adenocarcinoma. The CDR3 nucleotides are TGTGCCAGCAGTCCCGGGAGGTTGAACACTGAAGCTTTCTTT. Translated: CASSPGRLNTEAFF.